Listed here are 24 T cell receptor beta chains from one sample, sequenced in a study of CD8+ T cells in alopecia areata. Following extraction, RNA underwent reverse transcription to cDNA, which served as the sequencing template. Some clones are missing from TCRdb's copy, which holds only in-frame ones; the method was immunoSEQ multiplex PCR. The table shows 110,000 to 150,000 clones, with 50% to 65% occurring only once. Indicated treatment: oral pan-JAK inhibitor, 5-10 mg twice daily. Sequences were derived from CD8+ T cells sorted from blood, sampled at week 4, from a patient treated with tofacitinib. These receptors came from a human donor with alopecia areata.

This sequence joins TRBV27 and TRBJ1-2; 8 bases line up with TRBD1. CDR1 MNHEY and CDR2 SMNVEV come from the germline V gene (reference sequence). V was clipped by 5 bases and J by 4 bases; unmatched bases: 3. This CDR3 is built from 13 residues. The CDR3 loop is CASSGQGSYGYTF. CDR3 nucleotide sequence: TGTGCCAGCAGTGGACAGGGAAGCTATGGCTACACCTTC.

This chain links TRBV7-8 with TRBJ2-7; 7 bases match TRBD1. CDR3 length: 16 amino acids. The germline V gene encodes CDR1 SGHVS and CDR2 FQNEAQ. V shed 5 bases, J shed 5 bases, and the junction held 15 bases outside the gene matches. CDR3 sequence: CASSPGTAIIPHEQYF. CDR3 in DNA: TGTGCCAGCAGCCCGGGGACAGCCATTATCCCCCACGAGCAGTACTTC.

The V call is TRBV6-4, the J call TRBJ2-1; D unclear. Trimming left V 0 bases short and J 5 bases short, with 5 bases between. Per the germline V gene, CDR1 is MRHNA and CDR2 is SNTAGT. The CDR3 covers 13 residues. DNA for the CDR3: TGTGCCAGCAGTGACTCTCCAGACAATGAGCAGTTCTTC. Translating it yields CASSDSPDNEQFF.

J is TRBJ1-1 and V is TRBV29-1, with D possibly matching TRBD1 (6 bases). CDR3 length equals 14 residues. V lost 2 bases to trimming and J lost 6 bases, with 16 bases between them. The germline gives CDR1 SQVTM, CDR2 ANQGSEA. CDR3 nucleotides: TGCAGCGTTGAAATTCCGGTACAGGGACCTGAAGCTTTCTTT. Translation gives CSVEIPVQGPEAFF.

This clone has only a few counts. The chain links TRBV19 to TRBJ1-1; 7 positions match TRBD1. This CDR3 has 15 residues. The germline gives CDR1 LNHDA, CDR2 SQIVND (reference sequence). After removal of 9 bases from V and 6 bases from J, the junction contained 16 bases not matched to a gene. This CDR3 reads CASHLMTGTAAEAFF. CDR3 DNA: TGTGCCAGCCACCTAATGACAGGGACCGCCGCTGAAGCTTTCTTT.

The rearrangement uses TRBV5-6 and TRBJ1-1; D gene uncertain. The germline V gene encodes CDR1 SGHDT and CDR2 YYEEEE. This CDR3 contains 12 residues. V lost 0 bases to trimming and J lost 1 base, with 1 base between them. The CDR3 DNA sequence: TGTGCCAGCAGCTTGGCGAACACTGAAGCTTTCTTT. Translation gives CASSLANTEAFF.

The chain recombines TRBV29-1 with TRBJ1-2, with D perhaps TRBD1 (5 bases). The CDR3 totals 12 residues. The V end was cut by 3 bases, the J end by 5 bases, with 10 bases between. Germline CDR1 is SQVTM and CDR2 is ANQGSEA. The CDR3 spells CSVDNRGYGYTF. In DNA form, the CDR3 reads TGCAGCGTTGATAATAGGGGATATGGCTACACCTTC.

Regarding this clone: Other nucleotide sequences in the sample specify the same CDR3. The chain recombines TRBV5-1 with TRBJ2-7; D ambiguous. V was cut by 0 bases and J by 1 base, with 8 bases left in between. Germline values: CDR1 SGHRS, CDR2 YFSETQ. The CDR3 is 14 amino acids. DNA for the CDR3: TGCGCCAGCAGCTTGGTTGGGCCATCCTACGAGCAGTACTTC. Translated: CASSLVGPSYEQYF. Full variable domain (missing parts from reference TRBV5-1 and TRBJ2-7): KAGVTQTPRYLIKTRGQQVTLSCSPISGHRSVSWYQQTPGQGLQFLFEYFSETQRNKGNFPGRFSGRQFSNSRSEMNVSTLELGDSALYLCASSLVGPSYEQYFGPGTRLTVT.

V usage is TRBV5-1 and J usage is TRBJ2-3; TRBD2 might be the D (6 bases). Germline V gene lookup returns CDR1 SGHRS and CDR2 YFSETQ. V was trimmed by 4 bases and J by 4 bases, leaving 19 bases between them. The CDR3 length is 16 residues. Here the CDR3 DNA reads TGCGCCAGCAGCCCTAGCGAGGTGTGGAGCGCAGATACGCAGTATTTT. Protein sequence: CASSPSEVWSADTQYF.

The chain uses TRBV29-1 and TRBJ1-2, with 8 bases matching TRBD1. The CDR3 sequence is 13 residues long. After removal of 0 bases from V and 8 bases from J, the junction contained 5 bases not matched to a gene. Germline V gene lookup returns CDR1 SQVTM and CDR2 ANQGSEA. The CDR3 loop is CSVEDGQGWGYTF. The CDR3 DNA reads as TGCAGCGTTGAAGACGGACAGGGCTGGGGCTACACCTTC.

The V gene is TRBV7-9, the J gene TRBJ1-1; TRBD1 aligns across 9 bases. The trim removed 2 bases at V and 0 bases at J, leaving 13 bases unmatched. The CDR3 sequence is 19 residues long. Germline CDR1 and CDR2: SEHNR and FQNEAQ (reference sequence). The chain's CDR3 is CASSLRFLLGQGMNTEAFF. The CDR3, as DNA: TGTGCCAGCAGCTTAAGGTTCCTTCTCGGACAGGGGATGAACACTGAAGCTTTCTTT.

The chain employs TRBV30 and TRBJ2-7; no clear D gene. CDR1 is GTSNPN and CDR2 is SVGIG in the germline V gene (reference sequence). The V end lost 0 bases, the J end lost 7 bases, and 7 bases lay between the germline ends. This CDR3 comprises 11 residues. The CDR3 region is CAWSVDWEQYF. The CDR3 DNA sequence: TGTGCCTGGAGTGTAGACTGGGAGCAGTACTTC. Filled out from reference TRBV30 and TRBJ2-7, the complete variable domain reads SQTIHQWPATLVQPVGSPLSLECTVEGTSNPNLYWYRQAAGRGLQLLFYSVGIGQISSEVPQNLSASRPQDRQFILSSKKLLLSDSGFYLCAWSVDWEQYFGPGTRLTVT.

The rearrangement links TRBV9 to TRBJ2-1; no reliable D call. Germline V gene lookup returns CDR1 SGDLS and CDR2 YYNGEE. Trimming stripped 4 bases from V and 4 bases from J, with 9 bases between. This CDR3 has 13 amino acids. CDR3 nucleotide sequence: TGTGCCAGCAGCCCCGAAGGGTACAATGAGCAGTTCTTC. It is translated as CASSPEGYNEQFF.

Written as DNA, the CDR3 is TGTGCCAGCAGCTTGTATGAGGGGAGAACTGAAGCTTTCTTT. Translation: CASSLYEGRTEAFF. The chain combines TRBV5-6 with TRBJ1-1, with a weak D call TRBD1 (5 bases). Trimming took 1 base from V and 5 from J, leaving 12 bases between them. CDR3 length: 14 residues. The germline V gene has CDR1 SGHDT and CDR2 YYEEEE.

The chain has TRBV7-6 and TRBJ2-7, with a weak D call TRBD2 (5 bases). The CDR3 length is 13 residues. Germline V gene data show CDR1 as SGHVS and CDR2 as FNYEAQ. V was shortened by 1 base and J by 9 bases, with 13 bases between the two germline ends. The CDR3 sequence is CASSLGAVRRQYF. In nucleotides, the CDR3 is TGTGCCAGCAGCTTAGGAGCGGTTCGACGGCAGTACTTC.

This clone was observed a handful of times. The gene calls are TRBV4-1 and TRBJ1-1; D ambiguous. V dropped 1 base and J dropped 0 bases, with 3 bases sitting between them. The CDR3 consists of 13 residues. Germline assignment: CDR1 MGHRA and CDR2 YSYEKL. The CDR3 protein is CASSQVVNTEAFF. The CDR3 nucleotides read TGCGCCAGCAGCCAAGTGGTGAACACTGAAGCTTTCTTT.

The J gene is TRBJ2-3, the V gene TRBV10-2, with D unclear. This CDR3 region has 10 residues. In germline, CDR1 is WSHSY, CDR2 SAAADI. V was shortened by 8 bases and J by 6 bases, with 6 bases between the two germline ends. CDR3 coding DNA: TGCGCCAGCGGTGGGGATACGCAGTATTTT. It is translated as CASGGDTQYF.

A few counts support this clone. The V and J genes are TRBV11-2 and TRBJ2-7; the D is unclear. CDR3 length: 14 residues. CDR1 and CDR2 (germline): SGHAT, FQNNGV. V lost 3 bases and J lost 0, with 9 bases in between. The DNA for the CDR3 is TGTGCCAGCAGCTTTGGTGCTAGCTCCTACGAGCAGTACTTC. Protein sequence: CASSFGASSYEQYF.

The chain uses TRBV6-5 and TRBJ2-2; D gene uncertain. The CDR3 extends over 13 amino acids. Trimming removed 6 bases at V and 5 bases at J, with 10 bases between. Germline V lookup: CDR1 MNHEY, CDR2 SVGAGI. The CDR3 DNA reads as TGTGCCAGCAGAAACACACAGACCGGGGAGCTGTTTTTT. Its protein is CASRNTQTGELFF.

Worth noting for this clone: A junction boundary mismatches the germline segment, possibly from a read error. This sequence joins TRBV7-9 and TRBJ1-1; D unclear. The CDR3 has 12 amino acids. Germline V lookup: CDR1 SEHNR, CDR2 FQNEAQ (reference sequence). This chain's CDR3 is CASSLVNSEAFF. CDR3 DNA: TGTGCCAGCAGCTTAGTGAACTCTGAAGCTTTCTTT.

This clone was detected a few times. The V call is TRBV27, the J call TRBJ1-2; unclear D gene. Between the trimmed V and J ends, which lost 9 bases and 4 bases, there was a span of 12 bases. Germline CDR1 MNHEY, CDR2 SMNVEV (reference sequence). The CDR3 contains 12 residues. CDR3 in DNA: TGTGCCAGTATGGGAGTACGCTATGGCTACACCTTC. As protein: CASMGVRYGYTF.

This clone has a handful of counts. CDR3 amino acids: CSVEDGLNTEAFF. CDR3 bases: TGCAGCGTTGAAGACGGGCTTAACACTGAAGCTTTCTTT. The chain employs TRBV29-1 and TRBJ1-1; no reliable D call. Germline lookup yields CDR1 SQVTM and CDR2 ANQGSEA. The germline V and J ends were trimmed by 0 bases and 2 bases, with 7 bases remaining between them. The CDR3 has 13 amino acids.

The chain has TRBV6-6 and TRBJ2-3; 8 positions match TRBD2. V lost 6 bases, J lost 3 bases, and 8 bases stayed unmatched. The CDR3 spans 15 residues. Germline V gene lookup returns CDR1 MNHNY and CDR2 SVGAGI (reference sequence). The chain's CDR3 is CASSYTGTRTDTQYF. The CDR3 DNA follows: TGTGCCAGCAGCTACACCGGGACTAGGACAGATACGCAGTATTTT.

The sample holds one count of this clone. The sample holds other DNA sequences that translate to the same CDR3. The chain couples TRBV9 to TRBJ2-1; D is perhaps TRBD2 (6 bases). CDR3 length equals 12 residues. V lost 0 bases to trimming and J lost 10 bases, with 8 bases between them. The V gene's germline CDR1 is SGDLS and CDR2 YYNGEE. The CDR3: CASSVVGGEQFF. In DNA, the CDR3 is TGTGCCAGCAGCGTAGTTGGAGGGGAGCAGTTCTTC.